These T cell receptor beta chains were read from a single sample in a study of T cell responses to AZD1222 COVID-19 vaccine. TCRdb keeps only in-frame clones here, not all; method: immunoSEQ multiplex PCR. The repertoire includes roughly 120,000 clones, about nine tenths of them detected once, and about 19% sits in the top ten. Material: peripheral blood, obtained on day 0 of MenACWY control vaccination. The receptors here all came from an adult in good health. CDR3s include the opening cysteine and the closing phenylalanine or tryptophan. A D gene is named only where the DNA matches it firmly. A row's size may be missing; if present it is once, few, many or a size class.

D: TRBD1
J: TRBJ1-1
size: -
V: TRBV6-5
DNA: TGTGCCAGCAGTTACCCGGGGCAGGGGGTTACTGAAGCTTTCTTT
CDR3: CASSYPGQGVTEAFF

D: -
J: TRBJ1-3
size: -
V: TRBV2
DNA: TGTGCCACCCGGGGCGGGGTCGGGAGCTCTGGAAACACCATATATTTT
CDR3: CATRGGVGSSGNTIYF

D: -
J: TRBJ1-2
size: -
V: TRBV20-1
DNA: TGCAGTGCTAGAGGAAATGTAGGGCACAACTTC
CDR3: CSARGNVGHNF

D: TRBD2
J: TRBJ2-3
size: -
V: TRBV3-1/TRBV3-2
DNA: TGTGCCAGCAGCCAAGCCCCCCCCGGGACTACCTTTGGAGATACGCAGTATTTT
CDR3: CASSQAPPGTTFGDTQYF

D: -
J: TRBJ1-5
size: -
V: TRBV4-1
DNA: TGCGCCAGCAGCCAAGTGGGACAGCCCCAGCATTTT
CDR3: CASSQVGQPQHF

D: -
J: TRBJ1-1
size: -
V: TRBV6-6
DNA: TGTGCCAGCAGCCAACAGTTCACTGAAGCTTTCTTT
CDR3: CASSQQFTEAFF

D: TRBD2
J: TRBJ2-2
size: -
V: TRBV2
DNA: TGTGCCAGCAGGAGGGAGACGGGGGGAGGGACCGGGGAGCTGTTTTTT
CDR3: CASRRETGGGTGELFF

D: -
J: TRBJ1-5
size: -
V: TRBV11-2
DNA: TGTGCCAGCAGCTCCCAGGGGTTAAGCAATCAGCCCCAGCATTTT
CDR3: CASSSQGLSNQPQHF

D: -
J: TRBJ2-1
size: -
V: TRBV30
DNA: TGTGCCTGGAGTGACGGGCCCCTCTCCTACAATGAGCAGTTCTTC
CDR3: CAWSDGPLSYNEQFF

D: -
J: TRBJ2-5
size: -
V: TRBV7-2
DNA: TGTGCCAGCAGCTTGGACAGCCAAGAGACCCAGTACTTC
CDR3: CASSLDSQETQYF

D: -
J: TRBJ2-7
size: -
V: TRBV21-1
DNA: TGTGCCAGCAGCATCGCCGGGGAACGTAACGAGCAGTACTTC
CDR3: CASSIAGERNEQYF

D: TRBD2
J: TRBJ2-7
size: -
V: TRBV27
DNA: TGTGCCAGCAGTTCCCTAGCGGGGTCCTACGAGCAGTACTTC
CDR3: CASSSLAGSYEQYF

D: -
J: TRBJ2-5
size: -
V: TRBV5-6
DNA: TGTGCCAGCAGCTTGGGGTACGGGGGATTGACCCAGTACTTC
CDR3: CASSLGYGGLTQYF

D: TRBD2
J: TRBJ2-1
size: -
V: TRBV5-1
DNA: TGCGCCAGTCGACCGGGACTAGCGGGAGGTGAGCAGTTCTTC
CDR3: CASRPGLAGGEQFF

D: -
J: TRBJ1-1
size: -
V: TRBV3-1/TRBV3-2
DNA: TGTGCCAGCAGCCACAGAGACAGCATGAACACTGAAGCTTTCTTT
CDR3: CASSHRDSMNTEAFF

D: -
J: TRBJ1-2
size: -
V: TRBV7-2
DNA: TGTGCCAGCAGCTTGGGGCAGGGAAGTTTCGGCTACACCTTC
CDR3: CASSLGQGSFGYTF

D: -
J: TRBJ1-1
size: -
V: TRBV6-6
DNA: TGTGCCAGCAGCCCTACCCCCGGGGGCACTGAAGCTTTCTTT
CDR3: CASSPTPGGTEAFF

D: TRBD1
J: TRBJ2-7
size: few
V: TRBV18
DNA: TGTGCCAGCTCAAGGACAGGGACCTACGAGCAGTACTTC
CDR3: CASSRTGTYEQYF

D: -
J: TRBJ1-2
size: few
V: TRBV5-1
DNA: TGCGCCAGCAGCACCGACCACAGGGCTAGTGACTATGGCTACACCTTC
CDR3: CASSTDHRASDYGYTF

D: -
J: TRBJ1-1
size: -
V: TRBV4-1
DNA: TGCGCCAGCAGCCAAGGCGCAGACATGAACACTGAAGCTTTCTTT
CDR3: CASSQGADMNTEAFF

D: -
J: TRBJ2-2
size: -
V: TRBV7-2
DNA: TGTGCCAGCAGTTCCTTACAGGTCCGGGCCCTAACCGGGGAGCTGTTTTTT
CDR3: CASSSLQVRALTGELFF

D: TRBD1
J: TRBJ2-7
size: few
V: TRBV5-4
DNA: TGTGCCAGCAGCGCAGCCCCGGGACAGGGGTCTTACGAGCAGTACTTC
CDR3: CASSAAPGQGSYEQYF

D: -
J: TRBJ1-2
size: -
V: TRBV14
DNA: TGTGCCAGCAGCCGGGGACATGACTATGGCTACACCTTC
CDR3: CASSRGHDYGYTF

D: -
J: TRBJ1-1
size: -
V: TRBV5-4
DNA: TGTGCCAGCAGCTTGGAGGTGGGACGTGGCACTGAAGCTTTCTTT
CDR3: CASSLEVGRGTEAFF

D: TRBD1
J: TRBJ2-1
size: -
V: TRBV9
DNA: TGTGCCAGCAGCACTCCCGGGACAGGGTCCAATGAGCAGTTCTTC
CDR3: CASSTPGTGSNEQFF

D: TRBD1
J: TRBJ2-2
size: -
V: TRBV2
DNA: TGTGCCAGCAGTGCGGGACAGGCACGAAACACCGGGGAGCTGTTTTTT
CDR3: CASSAGQARNTGELFF

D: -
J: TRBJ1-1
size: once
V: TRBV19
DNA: TGTGCCAGTAGCACCTTCACGTTAAAAGCTTTCTTT
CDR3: CASSTFTLKAFF

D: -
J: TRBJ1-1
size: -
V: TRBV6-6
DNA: TGTGCCAGCAGTTACTACAGACGGGGGAACACTGAAGCTTTCTTT
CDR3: CASSYYRRGNTEAFF

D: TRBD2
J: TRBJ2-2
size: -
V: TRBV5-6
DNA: TGTGCCAGCAGCCACGTAGTAGCGGGACTGGAGCTGTTTTTT
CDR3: CASSHVVAGLELFF

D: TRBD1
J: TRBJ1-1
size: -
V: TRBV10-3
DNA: TGTGCCATCAGTGAGGCTACAGGGGCGGGGAGACCTGAAGCTTTCTTT
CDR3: CAISEATGAGRPEAFF

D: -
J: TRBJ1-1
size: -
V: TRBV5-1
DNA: TGCGCCAGCAGGACACGACTGAACACTGAAGCTTTCTTT
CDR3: CASRTRLNTEAFF

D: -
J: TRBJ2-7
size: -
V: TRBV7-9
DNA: TGTGCCAGCAGCTTAGGAGGGCTAACCTCCTACGAGCAGTACTTC
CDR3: CASSLGGLTSYEQYF

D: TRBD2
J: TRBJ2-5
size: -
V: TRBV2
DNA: TGTGCCAGCAGAGGGACTAGGGGAGAGACCCAGTACTTC
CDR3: CASRGTRGETQYF

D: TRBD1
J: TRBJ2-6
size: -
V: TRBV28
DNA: TGTGCCAGCCGGACAGGGGGCACTGGGGCCAACGTCCTGACTTTC
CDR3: CASRTGGTGANVLTF

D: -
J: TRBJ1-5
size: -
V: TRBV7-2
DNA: TGTGCCAGCAGCTTTTCCCAGGGCGGTCAGCCCCAGCATTTT
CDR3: CASSFSQGGQPQHF

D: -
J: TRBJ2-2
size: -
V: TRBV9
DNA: TGTGCCAGCAGCGTCAAAGGGTTCACCGGGGAGCTGTTTTTT
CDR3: CASSVKGFTGELFF

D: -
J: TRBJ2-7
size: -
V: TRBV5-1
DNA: TGCGCCAGCAGCTTGGGGAGGGGACGGAGCTCCTACGAGCAGTACTTC
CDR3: CASSLGRGRSSYEQYF

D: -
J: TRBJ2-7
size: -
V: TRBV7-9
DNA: TGTGCCAGCAGCTTAGTGGCTGGGGTCGAGCAGTACTTC
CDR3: CASSLVAGVEQYF

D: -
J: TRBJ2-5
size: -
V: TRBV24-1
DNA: TGTGCCACCTCTACAGGGCGATTTGGGACCCAGTACTTC
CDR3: CATSTGRFGTQYF

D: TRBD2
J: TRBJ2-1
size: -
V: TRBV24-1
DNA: TGTGCCACCAGTGATACGACTAGCGGGATGTTGAATGAGCAGTTCTTC
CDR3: CATSDTTSGMLNEQFF